Sequencing of this T cell receptor beta chain was carried out in a study of human T cells and chemical hapten exposure (dated by TCRdb to 2020 to 2022). Regarding the research as a whole: For sensitization, 2% DPC in acetone was applied to a roughly 2 cm by roughly 2 cm area of upper inner arm skin. Throughout the approximately 26-week study period, patients were also given weekly therapeutic DPC doses on the scalp. Patch testing was done on the upper back using Finn chambers containing 0.01% DPC, and results were scored after 6 days according to International Contact Dermatitis Research Group standards. Alopecia areata with under or over 50% scalp involvement, alopecia totalis and alopecia universalis were represented in the patient cohort, which was mostly female. Libraries were combined into a pool for sequencing, and differences in TCR yield between samples came mainly from small differences in library volumes within the pool. The study tracked peripheral blood TCR repertoire changes in vivo during primary and secondary sensitization to the hapten diphenylcyclopropenone (DPC) in alopecia patients. Blood samples were taken from patients before sensitization (week 0) and then at 2, 6 and about 24 weeks after DPC sensitization. Twenty-nine alopecia patients gave blood for TCR sequencing at one to four time points (pre-sensitization, 2, 6 and 24 weeks). The paper as a whole reports these results and caveats: Significantly more large CDR3 similarity clusters were formed by expanded TCRs than by pre-sensitization or healthy control sets, consistent with antigen-driven responses. After repeated subsampling, the strength of the expansion versus patch-test correlation and the threshold at which it became significant changed. The number of TCRs above 1 in 1000 frequency did not change with DPC sensitization; there was no evidence of global repertoire structure alterations. Because all patients had alopecia, a presumed autoimmune disease, the immune response of the patients might differ from that of healthy individuals. A positive correlation was found between the number of PT1 expanded TCRs and patch test score, with significance reached at thresholds 8, 16 and 32 but not 4.

By how much of the sample it makes up, this clonotype is medium-sized (0.01 to 0.1%). Its binding antigen is unknown. No much larger clone exists at a distance of one base, and base qualities are not known. The V end loses 2 bases and the J end loses 1 base, and a stretch of 9 bases separates them. The CDR3 numbers 15 residues from cysteine through phenylalanine. Just CDR3 DNA is preserved here, 45 bases in frame from base 1. Libraries were made using RACE. The sequencer listed for this sample is NextSeq 500. Library preparation attached unique molecular identifiers to individual cDNA molecules for quantitative, reproducible TCR counting. Both TCR alpha and TCR beta chains were sequenced from each blood RNA sample. In the authors' own workflow: A median of roughly 98,000 TCRs per sample was observed, with a range of about 23,224 to 690,600. The Decombinator software suite was used to annotate the V, J and CDR3 of the TCR reads. For the PS versus PT1 abundance plots, all samples were subsampled to the same number of TCRs (28,000). TCRs were defined as expanded if absent before sensitization and observed at least eight times at the 2-week time point. The public reads were reanalyzed by TCRdb: fastp trimming at Q25, MiXCR alignment, in-frame beta chains only. Each record represents a unique CDR3 protein, reported with the most common genes and DNA among its rows. The V and J calls and clone size come from TCRdb's table, not from the authors' own analysis. The sample yields about 15,000 distinct CDR3 sequences; around 15% were counted once. Of the sample, about 6.8% is held by the ten largest clones.

The meaning of the sample's time point label: patch test 1, 2 weeks after DPC sensitization. The treatment or condition label on this specimen signifies: therapeutic diphenylcyclopropenone sensitization with weekly scalp DPC. Blood at each patch-test visit was drawn before the patch test was applied. To be eligible, patients had to be aged 18 to 70, diagnosed with alopecia and judged suitable for DPC therapy, while pregnant patients were excluded. Total RNA was extracted from unfractionated whole blood collected in Tempus Blood RNA tubes. This clonotype originated in a woman aged 25-40 years with alopecia areata. Some clones in this sample may be carry-over from other donors' samples. The V gene is TRBV12-3 or TRBV12-4 and the J gene is TRBJ1-5; TRBD1 is a weak D gene call, 5 bases matching. The sequenced sample was whole blood, obtained in connection with sensitization to the hapten diphenylcyclopropenone (DPC). In nucleotides, the sequence is TGTGCCAGCAGTTTATCTGGGGACAGCAATCAGCCCCAGCATTTT. The translation is CASSLSGDSNQPQHF.